This T cell receptor beta chain was found in a study of type 1 regulatory T cells. Turning to the study itself: An in vitro protocol generated T-allo10, a Tr1-enriched, alloantigen-specific CD4 T cell product.

This clonotype was seen a few times. TCRdb fed the reads into MiXCR, producing one record per CDR3 protein. The sample consists of approximately 100,000 distinct CDR3 sequences, 25% to 40% of them appearing once. The clonotype originates from a human donor in good health. The sample consisted of CD4+ T cells, either the whole sample or a sorted fraction (not recorded which).

CDR3 nucleotides: TGCAGTGCTTCCTTCAGGGGGCGGACAGATACGCAGTATTTT. Translated, it gives CSASFRGRTDTQYF. This rearrangement joins TRBV20-1 to TRBJ2-3, with 8 positions matching TRBD1. This CDR3 spans 14 amino acids. J was trimmed by 3 bases and V by 5 bases; bases with no gene match: 7. CDR1 DFQATT and CDR2 SNEGSKA come from the germline V gene (reference sequence).